The source of this TCR beta chain is a study of regulatory T cells in long-lasting Graves disease. The study's findings and limits: There were preferences for TRBV28, TRBJ1-2 and TRBJ2-5 in persistent disease. Among the persistent patients, 2,500 to 3,000 public clonotypes were shared, more than the roughly 990 shared among new patients.

This CDR3 spans 16 amino acids. Germline V gives CDR1 SGHVS, CDR2 FNYEAQ. Time point reported: newly diagnosed GD, antithyroid drugs for less than 3 months. PBMCs provided the RNA from which the TCR library was made. This clonotype was counted at least ten times. Its antigen is undetermined. The germline gene is not matched at one end of the junction; a read error may be the cause. Arm-PCR with iRepertoire HTBI primers amplified the CDR3 regions for these TCR beta libraries. TCRdb passed the multiplex PCR reads through MiXCR, listing each CDR3 protein once. The sample includes roughly 420,000 distinct CDR3 sequences, around 15% seen only once; the top ten take approximately 21%.

The clonotype comes from a female donor with Graves disease. V is TRBV7-6 and J is TRBJ2-3; 12 bases map to TRBD2. This material consisted of peripheral blood mononuclear cells (PBMCs), taken at new diagnosis, from a patient treated with antithyroid drugs. This CDR3 reads CASSLAGGPSTDTQYF. The DNA for the CDR3 is TGTGCCAGCAGCCTAGCGGGGGGGCCTAGCACAGATACGCAGTATTTT.